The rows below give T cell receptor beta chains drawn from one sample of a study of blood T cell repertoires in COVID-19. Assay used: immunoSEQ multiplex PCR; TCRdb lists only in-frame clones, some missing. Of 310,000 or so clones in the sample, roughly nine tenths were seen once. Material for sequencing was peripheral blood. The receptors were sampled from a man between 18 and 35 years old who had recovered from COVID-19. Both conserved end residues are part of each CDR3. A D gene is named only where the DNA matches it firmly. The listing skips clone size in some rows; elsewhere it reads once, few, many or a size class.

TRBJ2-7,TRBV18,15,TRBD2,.,CASSPMRAGTYEQYF,TGTGCCAGCTCACCGATGAGAGCGGGAACCTACGAGCAGTACTTC
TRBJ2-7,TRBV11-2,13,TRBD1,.,CASSTDREVEQYF,TGTGCCAGCAGCACCGACAGGGAAGTCGAGCAGTACTTC
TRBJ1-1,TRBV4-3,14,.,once,CASSLQGPGTEAFF,TGCGCCAGCAGCCTGCAGGGCCCCGGGACTGAAGCTTTCTTT
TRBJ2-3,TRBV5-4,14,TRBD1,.,CASSTGTGTDTQYF,TGTGCCAGCAGCACCGGGACAGGCACAGATACGCAGTATTTT
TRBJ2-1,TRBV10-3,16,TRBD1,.,CAISGDSGGAYNEQFF,TGTGCCATCAGTGGGGACTCAGGGGGCGCATACAATGAGCAGTTCTTC
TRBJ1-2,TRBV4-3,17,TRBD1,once,CASSQDPFLGQGDGYTF,TGCGCCAGCAGCCAAGATCCTTTTTTGGGACAGGGAGATGGCTACACCTTC
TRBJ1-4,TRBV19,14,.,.,CASSSGATNEKLFF,TGTGCCAGCTCCTCAGGGGCAACTAATGAAAAACTGTTTTTT
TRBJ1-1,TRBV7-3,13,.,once,CASSYRTDTEAFF,TGTGCCAGCAGCTACAGGACAGACACTGAAGCTTTCTTT
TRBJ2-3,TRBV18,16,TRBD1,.,CASSPTGQGKGDTQYF,TGTGCCAGCTCACCAACGGGACAGGGGAAGGGAGATACGCAGTATTTT
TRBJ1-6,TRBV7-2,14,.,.,CASSPRQYNSPLHF,TGTGCCAGCAGCCCCCGACAGTATAATTCACCCCTCCACTTT
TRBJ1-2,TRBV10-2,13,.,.,CASSVNRNYGYTF,TGCGCCAGCAGTGTAAACAGGAACTATGGCTACACCTTC
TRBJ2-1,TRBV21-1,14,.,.,CASSQGTDYNEQFF,TGTGCCAGCAGCCAAGGGACAGACTACAATGAGCAGTTCTTC
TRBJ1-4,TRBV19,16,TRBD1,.,CASSTRQGATNEKLFF,TGTGCCAGTAGTACCAGACAGGGTGCAACTAATGAAAAACTGTTTTTT
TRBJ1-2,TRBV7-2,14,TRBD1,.,CASSFDRGQDGYTF,TGTGCCAGCAGCTTCGACAGGGGGCAGGATGGCTACACCTTC
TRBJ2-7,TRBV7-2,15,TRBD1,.,CASSLAGQGHFEQYF,TGTGCCAGCAGCTTAGCGGGACAGGGACATTTCGAGCAGTACTTC
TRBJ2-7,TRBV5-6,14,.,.,CASLAGLSSYEQYF,TGTGCCAGCTTGGCGGGGCTAAGCTCCTACGAGCAGTACTTC
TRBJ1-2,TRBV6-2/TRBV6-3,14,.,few,CASSTGLRVRGYTF,TGTGCCAGCAGCACAGGCTTAAGGGTTCGTGGCTACACCTTC
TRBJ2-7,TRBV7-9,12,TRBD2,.,CASSEGGDEQYF,TGTGCCAGCAGCGAGGGAGGGGACGAGCAGTACTTC
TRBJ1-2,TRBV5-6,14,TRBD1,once,CASSSVQGAGGYTF,TGTGCCAGCAGCTCGGTACAGGGGGCCGGCGGCTACACCTTC